Listed below are T cell receptor beta chains from one sample, sequenced in a study of shared clonotypes between healthy human individuals. Sequencing was performed with immunoSEQ multiplex PCR; in TCRdb, only in-frame clones are kept and a portion is missing. The table includes roughly 1.5 million clones, approximately 98% detected once. Specimen: naive CD4+ T cells sorted from blood. These receptors all stem from a man aged 25-40 years in good health. Each CDR3 is given with its conserved first and last residue. Fields, in order: D gene, V gene, clone size, J gene, CDR3 protein, CDR3 DNA. The D gene is left open where the match is weak. Part of the rows lack a size; the others show once, few, many or a class for expanded clones.

d_gene: NA
v_gene: TRBV27
abundance: NA
j_gene: TRBJ2-3
CDR3aa: CASRNRVGDTQYF
CDR3nt: TGTGCCAGCAGAAACAGGGTTGGAGATACGCAGTATTTT

d_gene: TRBD2
v_gene: TRBV18
abundance: NA
j_gene: TRBJ2-2
CDR3aa: CASSLRLAGGLNTGELFF
CDR3nt: TGTGCCAGCTCACTTCGACTAGCGGGAGGGCTAAACACCGGGGAGCTGTTTTTT

d_gene: NA
v_gene: TRBV18
abundance: NA
j_gene: TRBJ2-1
CDR3aa: CASSPLGGPSYNEQFF
CDR3nt: TGTGCCAGCTCACCACTGGGCGGGCCCTCCTACAATGAGCAGTTCTTC

d_gene: NA
v_gene: TRBV6-5
abundance: NA
j_gene: TRBJ1-1
CDR3aa: CASSYFKQGPGAEAFF
CDR3nt: TGTGCCAGCAGTTACTTTAAACAGGGCCCTGGCGCTGAAGCTTTCTTT

d_gene: NA
v_gene: TRBV5-5
abundance: NA
j_gene: TRBJ2-3
CDR3aa: CASSLVGHTDTQYF
CDR3nt: TGTGCCAGCAGCTTGGTTGGTCACACAGATACGCAGTATTTT

d_gene: NA
v_gene: TRBV5-1
abundance: NA
j_gene: TRBJ1-1
CDR3aa: CASSLAGVGNTEAFF
CDR3nt: TGCGCCAGCAGCTTGGCGGGAGTTGGGAACACTGAAGCTTTCTTT

d_gene: TRBD1
v_gene: TRBV11-2
abundance: NA
j_gene: TRBJ2-5
CDR3aa: CASSRQGRGQETQYF
CDR3nt: TGTGCCAGCAGTAGACAGGGCCGGGGTCAAGAGACCCAGTACTTC

d_gene: NA
v_gene: TRBV28
abundance: NA
j_gene: TRBJ2-1
CDR3aa: CASRTLGPYNEQFF
CDR3nt: TGTGCCAGCAGAACACTCGGCCCCTACAATGAGCAGTTCTTC

d_gene: NA
v_gene: TRBV7-2
abundance: NA
j_gene: TRBJ2-5
CDR3aa: CASSLERKVTQYF
CDR3nt: TGTGCCAGCAGCTTAGAAAGGAAAGTGACCCAGTACTTC

d_gene: TRBD2
v_gene: TRBV9
abundance: NA
j_gene: TRBJ2-1
CDR3aa: CASSVDPEGRANEQFF
CDR3nt: TGTGCCAGCAGCGTAGATCCGGAGGGGAGGGCCAATGAGCAGTTCTTC

d_gene: NA
v_gene: TRBV9
abundance: NA
j_gene: TRBJ2-1
CDR3aa: CASSVGVYNEQFF
CDR3nt: TGTGCCAGCAGCGTAGGGGTCTACAATGAGCAGTTCTTC

d_gene: TRBD2
v_gene: TRBV5-1
abundance: NA
j_gene: TRBJ2-3
CDR3aa: CASSLFRGRATDTQYF
CDR3nt: TGCGCCAGCAGCTTGTTCCGAGGGAGGGCCACAGATACGCAGTATTTT

d_gene: TRBD1
v_gene: TRBV5-1
abundance: NA
j_gene: TRBJ2-7
CDR3aa: CASSLGQGITYEQYF
CDR3nt: TGCGCCAGCAGCTTGGGACAGGGTATCACCTACGAGCAGTACTTC

d_gene: TRBD1
v_gene: TRBV18
abundance: NA
j_gene: TRBJ2-2
CDR3aa: CASSPAGTANTGELFF
CDR3nt: TGTGCCAGCTCACCTGCCGGGACAGCGAACACCGGGGAGCTGTTTTTT

d_gene: TRBD1
v_gene: TRBV2
abundance: once
j_gene: TRBJ2-7
CDR3aa: CASSPTGAPTYEQYF
CDR3nt: TGTGCCAGCAGTCCCACAGGGGCCCCAACCTACGAGCAGTACTTC

d_gene: NA
v_gene: TRBV28
abundance: NA
j_gene: TRBJ1-4
CDR3aa: CASSLGQGHEKLFF
CDR3nt: TGTGCCAGCAGTTTAGGGCAGGGGCATGAAAAACTGTTTTTT

d_gene: TRBD2
v_gene: TRBV9
abundance: NA
j_gene: TRBJ2-7
CDR3aa: CASSVSPGGSYEQYF
CDR3nt: TGTGCCAGCAGCGTATCCCCGGGGGGCTCCTACGAGCAGTACTTC

d_gene: TRBD1
v_gene: TRBV14
abundance: NA
j_gene: TRBJ2-6
CDR3aa: CASSQSEGSRDRARPGANVLTF
CDR3nt: TGTGCCAGCAGCCAATCCGAGGGCAGCCGTGACAGGGCGCGTCCTGGGGCCAACGTCCTGACTTTC

d_gene: TRBD2
v_gene: TRBV9
abundance: NA
j_gene: TRBJ2-1
CDR3aa: CASSGGTRYNEQFF
CDR3nt: TGTGCCAGCAGCGGGGGGACTAGGTACAATGAGCAGTTCTTC

d_gene: NA
v_gene: TRBV7-9
abundance: NA
j_gene: TRBJ2-3
CDR3aa: CATQLVRADTQYF
CDR3nt: TGTGCCACTCAACTAGTTCGTGCAGATACGCAGTATTTT

d_gene: NA
v_gene: TRBV7-9
abundance: NA
j_gene: TRBJ2-1
CDR3aa: CASSFGRDSGPPDEQFF
CDR3nt: TGTGCCAGCAGCTTTGGCCGGGACTCGGGCCCCCCGGATGAGCAGTTCTTC

d_gene: NA
v_gene: TRBV5-6
abundance: once
j_gene: TRBJ1-1
CDR3aa: CASSFRRAGLTVTEAFF
CDR3nt: TGTGCCAGCAGCTTTCGAAGAGCAGGCTTGACGGTCACTGAAGCTTTCTTT